Each of the 12 T cell receptor beta chains below was sequenced from the same sample in a study of beta chain features in type 1 diabetes. What was sequenced were expressed TCRB transcripts, since all of the isolated RNA had been reverse transcribed. Sequencing used immunoSEQ multiplex PCR; TCRdb keeps in-frame clones, though not all of them. Found here are a few hundred thousand clones, approximately 11% of them singletons; the top ten hold 1% to 1.5%. The sample consisted of central memory CD4+ T cells from blood. These receptors all come from a man in his late teens or twenties in good health.

This clone was counted only a few times. The gene calls are TRBV4-1 and TRBJ2-6; D is uncertain. CDR3 length: 15 residues. CDR1 and CDR2 from the germline V gene are MGHRA and YSYEKL. V lost 3 bases and J 4 bases, leaving 10 bases between the germline ends. The CDR3 sequence is CASSQTWAGANVLTF. CDR3 DNA: TGCGCCAGCAGCCAGACATGGGCAGGGGCCAACGTCCTGACTTTC.

This clone was counted only a few times. J is TRBJ2-7 and V is TRBV4-3; TRBD1 matches 9 bases. The V and J ends lost 4 bases and 7 bases, in that order; junction bases with no gene match: 8. The CDR3 loop spans 14 amino acids. Germline V gene lookup returns CDR1 LGHNA and CDR2 YSLEER. The CDR3, as DNA: TGCGCCAGCAGCCTGCGGACAGGGGATAGAGAGCAGTACTTC. Translated, it gives CASSLRTGDREQYF.

The sample holds a few counts of this clone. This sequence joins TRBV2 and TRBJ2-1, with D perhaps assigned TRBD1 or TRBD2 (5 bases each). CDR3 length equals 12 residues. Deletions cut 7 bases from V and 6 bases from J, with 10 bases between. Germline values: CDR1 SNHLY, CDR2 FYNNEI. In DNA, the CDR3 is TGTGCCAGCACCCCGGGGCTCAATGAGCAGTTCTTC. It specifies CASTPGLNEQFF. Using reference TRBV2 and TRBJ2-1 for the parts outside the CDR3, the full variable domain is EPEVTQTPSHQVTQMGQEVILRCVPISNHLYFYWYRQILGQKVEFLVSFYNNEISEKSEIFDDQFSVERPDGSNFTLKIRSTKLEDSAMYFCASTPGLNEQFFGPGTRLTVL.

Comments on this clone: A read error likely explains this, since a far larger clone differs by one base. Other nucleotide sequences from this sample produce the same CDR3. The rearrangement links TRBV7-2 to TRBJ2-5, with unresolved D. With 1 base removed from V and 5 bases from J, the gap between germline ends came to 8 bases. The CDR3 loop spans 13 amino acids. Germline CDR1 reads SGHTA; CDR2 reads FQGNSA. The chain's CDR3 is CASSLVRSETQYF. The DNA of the CDR3 is TGTGCCAGCAGCTTAGTGCGTTCGGAGACCCAGTACTTC.

This clone has a count of ten or more. This chain joins TRBV28 and TRBJ2-1; TRBD2 matches at 9 bases. Germline trimming cut 3 bases from V and 3 bases from J; bases unmatched to any gene: 9. Germline assignment: CDR1 MDHEN and CDR2 SYDVKM. The CDR3 length is 17 residues. The CDR3 is CASSLPGLATIYNEQFF. The CDR3 DNA reads as TGTGCCAGCAGTTTGCCGGGACTAGCCACTATCTACAATGAGCAGTTCTTC.

This clone was seen a few times. The J gene is TRBJ2-2, the V gene TRBV9; no clear D. Germline V CDR1 and CDR2: SGDLS, YYNGEE. The V gene lost 0 bases and the J gene lost 8 bases, with 8 bases spanning the gap. This CDR3 has 13 residues. The CDR3, as DNA: TGTGCCAGCAGCGTAGGGGTGTGGGGGGAGCTGTTTTTT. Encoded protein: CASSVGVWGELFF.

The V and J genes are TRBV7-2 and TRBJ2-1; D might be TRBD1 (7 bases). V lost 5 bases, J lost 8 bases, and 10 bases lay in between. Germline CDR1 SGHTA, CDR2 FQGNSA. The CDR3 is 12 amino acids. CDR3 region: CASSLRGDEQFF. Written as DNA, the CDR3 is TGTGCCAGCAGCCTCAGGGGGGATGAGCAGTTCTTC.

The rearrangement uses TRBV6-5 and TRBJ2-7; 7 bases line up with TRBD2. This CDR3 contains 15 residues. Trimming took 6 bases from V and 2 from J; bases not matched to a gene: 10. Germline lookup yields CDR1 MNHEY and CDR2 SVGAGI. The CDR3 loop reads CASSRGTTLTYEQYF. The CDR3 nucleotides are TGTGCCAGCAGCCGCGGGACTACCTTAACCTACGAGCAGTACTTC.

Ten or more counts support this clone. The J gene is TRBJ1-1, the V gene TRBV29-1, with D hard to call. The germline gives CDR1 SQVTM, CDR2 ANQGSEA. V lost 5 bases and J 0 bases, leaving 13 bases between the germline ends. This CDR3 contains 14 residues. This CDR3 is CSVLPRGMNTEAFF. The CDR3 coding sequence is TGCAGCGTTCTCCCCAGAGGCATGAACACTGAAGCTTTCTTT.

The chain has TRBV30 and TRBJ1-5, with D perhaps TRBD1 (5 bases). Germline CDR1 GTSNPN, CDR2 SVGIG (reference sequence). Trimming took 3 bases from V and 7 from J, leaving 22 bases between them. The CDR3 loop spans 16 amino acids. CDR3 sequence reads: CAWSPSGPGVGQPQHF. The CDR3 DNA follows: TGTGCCTGGAGCCCCTCGGGGCCCGGAGTAGGACAGCCCCAGCATTTT.

This clone occurred many times. The chain joins TRBV29-1 to TRBJ2-7; D possibly corresponds to TRBD1 (5 bases). The CDR3 contains 11 residues. CDR1 and CDR2 (germline): SQVTM, ANQGSEA. V shed 5 bases and J shed 2 bases, with 7 bases lying between them. Written as DNA, the CDR3 is TGCAGCGTTCTGGACACCTACGAGCAGTACTTC. Residues: CSVLDTYEQYF.

This sequence joins TRBV4-1 and TRBJ1-5; D is unclear. The CDR3 is made up of 15 amino acids. Germline V gene sequence: CDR1 MGHRA, CDR2 YSYEKL. V was trimmed by 1 base and J by 2 bases, leaving 9 bases between them. The CDR3: CASSQVTNGNQPQHF. DNA of the CDR3: TGCGCCAGCAGCCAAGTGACTAACGGCAATCAGCCCCAGCATTTT.